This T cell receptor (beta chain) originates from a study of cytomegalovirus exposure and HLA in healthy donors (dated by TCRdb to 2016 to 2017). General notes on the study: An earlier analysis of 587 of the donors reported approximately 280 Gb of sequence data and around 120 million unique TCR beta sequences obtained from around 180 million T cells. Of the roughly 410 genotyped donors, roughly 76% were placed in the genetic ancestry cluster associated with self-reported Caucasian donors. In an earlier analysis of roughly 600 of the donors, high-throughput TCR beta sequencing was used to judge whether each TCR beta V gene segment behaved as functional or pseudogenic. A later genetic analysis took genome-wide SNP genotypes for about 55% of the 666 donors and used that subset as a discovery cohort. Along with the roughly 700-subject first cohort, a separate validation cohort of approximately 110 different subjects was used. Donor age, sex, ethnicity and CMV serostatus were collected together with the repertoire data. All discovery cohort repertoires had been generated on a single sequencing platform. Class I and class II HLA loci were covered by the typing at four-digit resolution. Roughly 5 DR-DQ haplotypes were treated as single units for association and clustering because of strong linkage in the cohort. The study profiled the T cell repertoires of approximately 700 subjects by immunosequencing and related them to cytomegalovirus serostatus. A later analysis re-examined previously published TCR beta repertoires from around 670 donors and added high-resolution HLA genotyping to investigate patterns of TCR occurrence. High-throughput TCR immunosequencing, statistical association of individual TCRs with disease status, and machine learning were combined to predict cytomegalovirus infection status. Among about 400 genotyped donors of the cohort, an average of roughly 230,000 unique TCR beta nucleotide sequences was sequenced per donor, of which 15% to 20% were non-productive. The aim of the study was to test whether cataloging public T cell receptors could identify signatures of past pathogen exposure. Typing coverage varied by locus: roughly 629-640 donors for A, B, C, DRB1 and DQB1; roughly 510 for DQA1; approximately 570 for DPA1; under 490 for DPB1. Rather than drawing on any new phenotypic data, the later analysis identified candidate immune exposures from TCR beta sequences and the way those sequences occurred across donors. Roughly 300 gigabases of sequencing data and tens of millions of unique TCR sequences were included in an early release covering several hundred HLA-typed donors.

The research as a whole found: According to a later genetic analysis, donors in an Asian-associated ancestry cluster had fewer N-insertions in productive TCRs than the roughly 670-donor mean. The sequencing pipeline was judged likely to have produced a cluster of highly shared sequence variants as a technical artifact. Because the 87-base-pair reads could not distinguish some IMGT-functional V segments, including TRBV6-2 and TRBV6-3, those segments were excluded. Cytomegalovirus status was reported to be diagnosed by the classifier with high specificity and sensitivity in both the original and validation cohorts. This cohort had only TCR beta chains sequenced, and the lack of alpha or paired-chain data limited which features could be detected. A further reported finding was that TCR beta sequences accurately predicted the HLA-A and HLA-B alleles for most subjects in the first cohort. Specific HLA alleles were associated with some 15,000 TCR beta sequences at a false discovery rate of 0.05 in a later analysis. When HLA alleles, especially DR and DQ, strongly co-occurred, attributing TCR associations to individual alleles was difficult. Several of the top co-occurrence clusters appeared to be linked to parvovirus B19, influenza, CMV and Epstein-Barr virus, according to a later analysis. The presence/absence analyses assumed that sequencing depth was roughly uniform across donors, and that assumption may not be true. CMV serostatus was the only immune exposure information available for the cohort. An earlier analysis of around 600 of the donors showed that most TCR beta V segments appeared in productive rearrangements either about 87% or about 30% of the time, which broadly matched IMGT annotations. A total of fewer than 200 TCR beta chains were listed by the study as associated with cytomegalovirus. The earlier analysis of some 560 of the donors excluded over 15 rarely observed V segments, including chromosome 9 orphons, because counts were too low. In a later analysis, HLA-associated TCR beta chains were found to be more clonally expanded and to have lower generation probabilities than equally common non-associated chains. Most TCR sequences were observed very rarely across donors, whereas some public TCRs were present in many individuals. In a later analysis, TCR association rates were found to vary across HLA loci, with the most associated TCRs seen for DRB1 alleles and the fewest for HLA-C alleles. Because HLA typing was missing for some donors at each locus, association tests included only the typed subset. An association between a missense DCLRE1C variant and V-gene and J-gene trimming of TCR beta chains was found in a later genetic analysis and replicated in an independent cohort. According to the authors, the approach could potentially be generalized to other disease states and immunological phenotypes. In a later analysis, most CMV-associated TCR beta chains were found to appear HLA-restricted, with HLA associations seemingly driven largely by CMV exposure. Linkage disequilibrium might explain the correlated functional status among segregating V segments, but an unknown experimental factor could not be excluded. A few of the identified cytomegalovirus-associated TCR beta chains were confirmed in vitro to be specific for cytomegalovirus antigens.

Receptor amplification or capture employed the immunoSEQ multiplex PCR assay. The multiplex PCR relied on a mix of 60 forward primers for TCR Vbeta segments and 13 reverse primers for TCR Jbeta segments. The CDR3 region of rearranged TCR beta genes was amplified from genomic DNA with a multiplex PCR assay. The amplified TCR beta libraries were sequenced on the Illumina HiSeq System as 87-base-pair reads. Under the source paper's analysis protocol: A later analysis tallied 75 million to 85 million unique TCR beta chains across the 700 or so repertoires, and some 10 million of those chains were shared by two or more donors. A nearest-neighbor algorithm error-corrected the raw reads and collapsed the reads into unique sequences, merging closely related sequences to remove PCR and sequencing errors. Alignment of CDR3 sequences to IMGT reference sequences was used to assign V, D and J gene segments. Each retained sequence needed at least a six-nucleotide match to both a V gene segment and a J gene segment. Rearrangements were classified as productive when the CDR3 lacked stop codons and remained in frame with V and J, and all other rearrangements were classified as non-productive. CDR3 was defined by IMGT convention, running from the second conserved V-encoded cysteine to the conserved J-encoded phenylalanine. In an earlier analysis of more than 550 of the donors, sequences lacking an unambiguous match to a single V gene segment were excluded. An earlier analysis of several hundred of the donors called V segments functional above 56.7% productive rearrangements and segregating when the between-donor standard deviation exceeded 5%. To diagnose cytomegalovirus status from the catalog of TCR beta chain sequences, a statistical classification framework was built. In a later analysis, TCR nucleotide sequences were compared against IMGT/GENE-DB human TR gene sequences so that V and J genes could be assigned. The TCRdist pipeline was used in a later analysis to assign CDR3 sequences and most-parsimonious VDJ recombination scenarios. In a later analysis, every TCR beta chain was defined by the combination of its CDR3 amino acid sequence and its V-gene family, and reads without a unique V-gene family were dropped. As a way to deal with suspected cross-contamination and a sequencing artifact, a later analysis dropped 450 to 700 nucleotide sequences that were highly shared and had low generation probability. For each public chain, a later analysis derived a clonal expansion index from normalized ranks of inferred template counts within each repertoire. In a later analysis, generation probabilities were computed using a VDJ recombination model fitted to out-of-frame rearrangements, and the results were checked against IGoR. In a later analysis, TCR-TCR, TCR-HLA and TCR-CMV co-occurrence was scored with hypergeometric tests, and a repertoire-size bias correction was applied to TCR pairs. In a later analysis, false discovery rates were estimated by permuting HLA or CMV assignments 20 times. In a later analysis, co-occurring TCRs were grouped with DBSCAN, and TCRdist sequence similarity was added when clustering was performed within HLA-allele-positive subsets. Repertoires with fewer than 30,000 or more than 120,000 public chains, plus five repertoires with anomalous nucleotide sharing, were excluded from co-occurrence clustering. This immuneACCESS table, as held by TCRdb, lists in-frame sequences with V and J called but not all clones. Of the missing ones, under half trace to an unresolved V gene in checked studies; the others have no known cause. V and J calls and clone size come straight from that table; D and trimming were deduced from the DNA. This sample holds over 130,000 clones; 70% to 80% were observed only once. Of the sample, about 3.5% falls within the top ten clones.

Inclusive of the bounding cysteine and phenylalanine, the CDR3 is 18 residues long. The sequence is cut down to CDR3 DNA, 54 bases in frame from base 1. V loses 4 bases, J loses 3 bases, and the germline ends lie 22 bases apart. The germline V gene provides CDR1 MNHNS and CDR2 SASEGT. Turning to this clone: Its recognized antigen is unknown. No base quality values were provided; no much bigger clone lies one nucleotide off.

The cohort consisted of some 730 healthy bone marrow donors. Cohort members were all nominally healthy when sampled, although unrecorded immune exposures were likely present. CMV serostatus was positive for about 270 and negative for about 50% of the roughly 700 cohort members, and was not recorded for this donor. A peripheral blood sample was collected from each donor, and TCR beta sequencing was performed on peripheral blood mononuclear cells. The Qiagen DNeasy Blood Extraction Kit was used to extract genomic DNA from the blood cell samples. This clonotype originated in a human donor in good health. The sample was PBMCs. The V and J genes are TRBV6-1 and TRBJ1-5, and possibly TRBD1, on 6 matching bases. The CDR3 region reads CASSGGHWSVIVNQPQHF. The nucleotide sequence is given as TGTGCCAGCAGTGGGGGACACTGGTCGGTAATAGTCAATCAGCCCCAGCATTTT.